This paragraph reports one TCR beta chain. The data belong to a study of blood T cell repertoires in COVID-19. V was pared by 0 bases and J by 8 bases, with 7 bases between. The germline gives CDR1 GTSNPN, CDR2 SVGIG (reference sequence). The CDR3 totals 11 residues. Only in-frame clones appear in the TCRdb table, and some are missing; sequencing was by immunoSEQ multiplex PCR. The sample holds around 68,000 clones, about nine tenths seen once. The receptor comes from a man aged 50-60 years with active COVID-19. The rearrangement joins TRBV30 to TRBJ1-1, with D uncertain. The sample consisted of peripheral blood. As DNA, the CDR3 is TGTGCCTGGAGTGTAGTTCTAGAAGCTTTCTTT. The encoded protein is CAWSVVLEAFF. The variable domain in full, completed from reference TRBV30 and TRBJ1-1, reads SQTIHQWPATLVQPVGSPLSLECTVEGTSNPNLYWYRQAAGRGLQLLFYSVGIGQISSEVPQNLSASRPQDRQFILSSKKLLLSDSGFYLCAWSVVLEAFFGQGTRLTVV.